This TCR beta chain came from a study of technical replicates of blood from several donors. The data were produced by immunoSEQ multiplex PCR, yet TCRdb's version contains in-frame clones alone and is incomplete. The sample lists approximately 82,000 clones; nearly 96% were seen once. This CDR3 is 14 amino acids long. CDR1 and CDR2 (germline): SGHTA, FQGNSA. The V segment lost 2 bases and the J segment 15 bases; nucleotides outside the gene matches: 8. This clonotype originated in a human donor in good health. The genes are TRBV7-2 and TRBJ2-1, with TRBD2 matching 12 bases. The source material was T cells isolated from PBMCs. The CDR3 bases are TGTGCCAGCAGCTTAACGACTAGCGGGAGTGGGGTGTTCTTC. Residues: CASSLTTSGSGVFF.